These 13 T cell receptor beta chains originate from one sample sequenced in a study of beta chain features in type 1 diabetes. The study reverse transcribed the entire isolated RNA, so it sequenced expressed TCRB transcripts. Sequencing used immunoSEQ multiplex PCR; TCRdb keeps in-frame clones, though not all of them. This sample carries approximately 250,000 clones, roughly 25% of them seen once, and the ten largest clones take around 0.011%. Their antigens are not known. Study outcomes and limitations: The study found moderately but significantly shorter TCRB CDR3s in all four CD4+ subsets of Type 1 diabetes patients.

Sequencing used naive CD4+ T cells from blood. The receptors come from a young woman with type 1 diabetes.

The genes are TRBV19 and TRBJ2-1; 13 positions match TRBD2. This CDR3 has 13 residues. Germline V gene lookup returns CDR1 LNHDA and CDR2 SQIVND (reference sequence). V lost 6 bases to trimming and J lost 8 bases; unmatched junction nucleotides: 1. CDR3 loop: CASSGLAGDEQFF. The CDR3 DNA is TGTGCCAGTAGCGGACTAGCGGGAGATGAGCAGTTCTTC.

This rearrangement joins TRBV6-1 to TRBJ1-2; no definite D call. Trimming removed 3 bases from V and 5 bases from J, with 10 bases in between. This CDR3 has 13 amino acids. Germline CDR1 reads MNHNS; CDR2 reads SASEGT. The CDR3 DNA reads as TGTGCCAGCAGTGAGAGTCAGGTTTATGGCTACACCTTC. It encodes CASSESQVYGYTF.

CDR3 sequence (DNA): TGTGCCAGCAGCTTAGCTTCCCGACTAGTCGCCGGGGAGCTGTTTTTT. Its translation is CASSLASRLVAGELFF. This chain links TRBV7-9 with TRBJ2-2, with TRBD2 as a possible D gene (6 bases). The CDR3 has 16 residues. Germline V lookup: CDR1 SEHNR, CDR2 FQNEAQ (reference sequence). Deletions cut 0 bases from V and 6 bases from J, with 14 bases between.

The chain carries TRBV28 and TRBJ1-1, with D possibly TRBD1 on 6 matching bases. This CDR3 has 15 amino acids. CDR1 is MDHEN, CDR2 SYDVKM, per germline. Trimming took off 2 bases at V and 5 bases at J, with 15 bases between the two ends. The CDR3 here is CASSLGTHGYTEAFF. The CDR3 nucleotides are TGTGCCAGCAGTTTAGGGACACACGGATATACTGAAGCTTTCTTT.

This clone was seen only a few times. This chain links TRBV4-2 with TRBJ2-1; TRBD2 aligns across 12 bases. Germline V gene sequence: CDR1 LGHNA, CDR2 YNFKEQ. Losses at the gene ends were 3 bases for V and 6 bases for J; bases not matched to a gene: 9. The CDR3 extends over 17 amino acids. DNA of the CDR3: TGTGCCAGCAGCCAGGACCGACTAGCGGGAGACTCCAATGAGCAGTTCTTC. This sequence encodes CASSQDRLAGDSNEQFF.

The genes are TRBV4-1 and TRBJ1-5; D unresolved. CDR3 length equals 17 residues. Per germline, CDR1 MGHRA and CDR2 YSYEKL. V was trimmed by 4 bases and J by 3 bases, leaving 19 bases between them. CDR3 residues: CASSPRASSPFNQPQHF. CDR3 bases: TGCGCCAGCAGCCCGCGGGCTAGCAGCCCCTTCAATCAGCCCCAGCATTTT.

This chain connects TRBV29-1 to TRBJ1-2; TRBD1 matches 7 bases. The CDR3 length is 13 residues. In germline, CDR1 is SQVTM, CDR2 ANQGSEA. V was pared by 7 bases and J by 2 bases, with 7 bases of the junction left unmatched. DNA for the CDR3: TGCAGCGCCCACAGGGGACTCAACTATGGCTACACCTTC. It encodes CSAHRGLNYGYTF. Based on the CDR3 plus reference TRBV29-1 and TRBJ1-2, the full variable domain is SAVISQKPSRDICQRGTSLTIQCQVDSQVTMMFWYRQQPGQSLTLIATANQGSEATYESGFVIDKFPISRPNLTFSTLTVSNMSPEDSSIYLCSAHRGLNYGYTFGSGTRLTVV.

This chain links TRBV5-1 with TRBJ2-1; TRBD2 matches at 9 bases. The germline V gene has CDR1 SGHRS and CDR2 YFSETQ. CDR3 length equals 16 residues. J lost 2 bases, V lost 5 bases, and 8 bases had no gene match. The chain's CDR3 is CASSPRTSVTYNEQFF. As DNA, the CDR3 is TGCGCCAGCAGTCCCAGGACTAGCGTAACCTACAATGAGCAGTTCTTC. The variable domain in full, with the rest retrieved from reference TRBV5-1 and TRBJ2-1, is KAGVTQTPRYLIKTRGQQVTLSCSPISGHRSVSWYQQTPGQGLQFLFEYFSETQRNKGNFPGRFSGRQFSNSRSEMNVSTLELGDSALYLCASSPRTSVTYNEQFFGPGTRLTVL.

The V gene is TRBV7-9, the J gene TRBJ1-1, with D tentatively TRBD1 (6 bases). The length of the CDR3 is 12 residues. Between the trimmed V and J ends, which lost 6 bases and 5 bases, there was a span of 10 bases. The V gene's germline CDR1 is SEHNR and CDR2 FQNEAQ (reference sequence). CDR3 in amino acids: CASRGGRTEAFF. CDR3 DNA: TGTGCCAGCAGAGGGGGTCGAACTGAAGCTTTCTTT. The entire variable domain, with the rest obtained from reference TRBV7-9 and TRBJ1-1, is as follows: DTGVSQNPRHKITKRGQNVTFRCDPISEHNRLYWYRQTLGQGPEFLTYFQNEAQLEKSRLLSDRFSAERPKGSFSTLEIQRTEQGDSAMYLCASRGGRTEAFFGQGTRLTVV.

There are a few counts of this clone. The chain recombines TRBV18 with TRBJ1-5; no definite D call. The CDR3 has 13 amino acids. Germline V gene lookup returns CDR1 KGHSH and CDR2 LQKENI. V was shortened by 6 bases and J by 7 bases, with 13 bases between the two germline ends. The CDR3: CASSPSGEQPQHF. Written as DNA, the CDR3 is TGTGCCAGCTCTCCCTCTGGAGAGCAGCCCCAGCATTTT.

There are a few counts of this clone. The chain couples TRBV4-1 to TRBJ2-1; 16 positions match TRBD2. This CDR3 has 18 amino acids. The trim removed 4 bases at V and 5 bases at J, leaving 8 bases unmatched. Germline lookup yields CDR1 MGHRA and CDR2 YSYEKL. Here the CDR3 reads CASSPEGLAGGGDNEQFF. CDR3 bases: TGCGCCAGCAGCCCCGAGGGACTAGCGGGAGGGGGGGACAATGAGCAGTTCTTC.

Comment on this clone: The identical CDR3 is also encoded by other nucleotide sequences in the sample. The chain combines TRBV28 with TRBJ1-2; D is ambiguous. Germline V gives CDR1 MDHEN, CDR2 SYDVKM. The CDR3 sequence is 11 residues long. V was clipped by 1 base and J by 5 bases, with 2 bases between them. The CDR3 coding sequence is TGTGCCAGCAGTTTATCGTATGGCTACACCTTC. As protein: CASSLSYGYTF.

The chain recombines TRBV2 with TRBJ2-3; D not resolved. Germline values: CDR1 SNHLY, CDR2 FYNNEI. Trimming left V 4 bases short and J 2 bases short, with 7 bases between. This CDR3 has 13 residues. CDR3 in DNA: TGTGCCAGCAGTGGCACTTACACAGATACGCAGTATTTT. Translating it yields CASSGTYTDTQYF.